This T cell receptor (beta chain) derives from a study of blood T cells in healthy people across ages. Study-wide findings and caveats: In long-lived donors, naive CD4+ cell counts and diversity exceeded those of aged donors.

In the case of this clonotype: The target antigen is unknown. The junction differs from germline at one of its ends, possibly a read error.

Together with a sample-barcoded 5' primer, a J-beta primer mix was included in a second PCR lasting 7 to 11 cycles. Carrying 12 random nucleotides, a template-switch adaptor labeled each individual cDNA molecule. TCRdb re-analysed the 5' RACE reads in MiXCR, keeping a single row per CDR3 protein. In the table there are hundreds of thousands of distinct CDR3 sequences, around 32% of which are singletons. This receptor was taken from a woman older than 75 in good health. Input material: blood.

The CDR3 DNA sequence: TGTGCCAGCAGCTTAGTATCACAGGGGGCTTACAATGAGCAATACTTC. Protein product: CASSLVSQGAYNEQYF. The chain carries TRBV7-2 and TRBJ2-1; TRBD1 matches 9 bases. This CDR3 has 16 amino acids. The germline V gene has CDR1 SGHTA and CDR2 FQGNSA. The whole variable domain, remainder taken from reference TRBV7-2 and TRBJ2-1, is GAGVSQSPSNKVTEKGKDVELRCDPISGHTALYWYRQSLGQGLEFLIYFQGNSAPDKSGLPSDRFSAERTGGSVSTLTIQRTQQEDSAVYLCASSLVSQGAYNEQYFGPGTRLTVL.